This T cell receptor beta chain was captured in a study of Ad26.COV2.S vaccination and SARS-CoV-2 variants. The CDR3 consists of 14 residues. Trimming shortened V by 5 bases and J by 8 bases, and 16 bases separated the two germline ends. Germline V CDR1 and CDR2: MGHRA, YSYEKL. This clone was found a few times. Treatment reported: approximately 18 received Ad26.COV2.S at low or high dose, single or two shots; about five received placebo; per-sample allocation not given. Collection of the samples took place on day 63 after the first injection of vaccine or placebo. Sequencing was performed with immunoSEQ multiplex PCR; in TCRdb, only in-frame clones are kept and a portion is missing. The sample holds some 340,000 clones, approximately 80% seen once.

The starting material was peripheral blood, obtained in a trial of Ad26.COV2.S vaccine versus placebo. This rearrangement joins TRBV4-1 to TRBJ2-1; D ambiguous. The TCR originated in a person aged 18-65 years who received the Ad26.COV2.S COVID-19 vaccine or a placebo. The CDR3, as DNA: TGCGCCAGCAGCTCCCCTCTGGCCGGGTATGAGCAGTTCTTC. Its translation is CASSSPLAGYEQFF.